The 15 T cell receptor beta chains below were found in one sample sequenced in a study of blood T cell repertoires in COVID-19. Measured with immunoSEQ multiplex PCR; TCRdb has only the in-frame clones, and not every one. The sample has 270,000 or so clones, around 88% seen once. What was sequenced was PBMCs or T cells enriched from blood (not recorded which). The receptors shown here come from a woman aged 40 to 55 with acute COVID-19.

The chain is built from TRBV10-3 and TRBJ1-1, with 8 bases matching TRBD1. Germline V gives CDR1 ENHRY, CDR2 SYGVKD. V shed 4 bases and J 3 bases; nucleotides not matched to a gene: 4. This CDR3 is built from 14 residues. The CDR3 loop reads CAISGTGSDTEAFF. DNA for the CDR3: TGTGCCATCAGTGGGACAGGGTCGGACACTGAAGCTTTCTTT.

In this sample, this clone turned up once. V gene TRBV19 combines with J gene TRBJ1-5; D remains unclear. The CDR3 has 14 amino acids. Germline loops: CDR1 LNHDA, CDR2 SQIVND (reference sequence). Deletions cut 2 bases from V and 3 bases from J, with 8 bases between. Written as DNA, the CDR3 is TGTGCCAGTAGTATACCGCGGCCCAATCAGCCCCAGCATTTT. It encodes CASSIPRPNQPQHF. The entire variable domain, with the rest obtained from reference TRBV19 and TRBJ1-5, is as follows: DGGITQSPKYLFRKEGQNVTLSCEQNLNHDAMYWYRQDPGQGLRLIYYSQIVNDFQKGDIAEGYSVSREKKESFPLTVTSAQKNPTAFYLCASSIPRPNQPQHFGDGTRLSIL.

The V gene is TRBV5-1, the J gene TRBJ1-5, with 7 bases matching TRBD1. J gave up 7 bases and V 0 bases, and 4 bases lay outside the gene matches. Germline loops: CDR1 SGHRS, CDR2 YFSETQ. This CDR3 has 14 amino acids. The CDR3 here is CASSLGDRDQPQHF. The CDR3 nucleotides are TGCGCCAGCAGCTTGGGGGACAGAGACCAGCCCCAGCATTTT.

The chain is built from TRBV7-2 and TRBJ2-1; possible D gene TRBD2, 6 bases. Trimming removed 8 bases from V and 1 base from J, with 15 bases in between. Germline V gives CDR1 SGHTA, CDR2 FQGNSA. The CDR3 length is 15 residues. The CDR3 loop reads CASRREERSYNEQFF. CDR3 DNA sequence: TGTGCCAGCCGAAGGGAGGAGCGTTCCTACAATGAGCAGTTCTTC.

The J gene is TRBJ1-2, the V gene TRBV7-8; no reliable D call. There are 15 residues in the CDR3. The V end lost 0 bases, the J end lost 4 bases, and 12 bases lay between the germline ends. Germline V CDR1 and CDR2: SGHVS, FQNEAQ. CDR3 sequence: CASSLAARSFYGYTF. DNA for the CDR3: TGTGCCAGCAGCTTAGCGGCAAGGAGTTTCTATGGCTACACCTTC.

This rearrangement joins TRBV27 to TRBJ1-6; 9 bases line up with TRBD1. The CDR3 loop spans 15 amino acids. The germline V gene encodes CDR1 MNHEY and CDR2 SMNVEV (reference sequence). After removal of 5 bases from V and 9 bases from J, the junction contained 8 bases not matched to a gene. CDR3 amino acids: CASSQGQGDSSPLHF. CDR3 nucleotides: TGTGCCAGCAGTCAGGGACAGGGTGACAGTTCACCCCTCCACTTT.

J is TRBJ1-2 and V is TRBV7-9; D remains ambiguous. The CDR3 contains 14 residues. Germline CDR1 reads SEHNR; CDR2 reads FQNEAQ (reference sequence). Trimming cost V 5 bases and J 0 bases, with 10 bases left between them. For the CDR3, the DNA is TGTGCCAGCAGCCTAGAAGGAGCTAACTATGGCTACACCTTC. Translating gives CASSLEGANYGYTF.

The genes are TRBV28 and TRBJ1-2; TRBD1 might be the D (5 bases). Germline V gene data show CDR1 as MDHEN and CDR2 as SYDVKM. V was pared by 6 bases and J by 6 bases, with 8 bases between. CDR3 size: 11 residues. In DNA, the CDR3 is TGTGCCAGCAGGACCAGGGATGGCTACACCTTC. It encodes CASRTRDGYTF.

The rearrangement links TRBV9 to TRBJ1-6; 7 bases line up with TRBD1. The CDR3 sequence is 16 residues long. Losses at the gene ends were 9 bases for V and 4 bases for J; bases not matched to a gene: 13. The germline V gene has CDR1 SGDLS and CDR2 YYNGEE. The CDR3 DNA follows: TGTGCCACCAAGGAACGAGACAGGGAATATAATTCACCCCTCCACTTT. Translating gives CATKERDREYNSPLHF.

V gene TRBV24-1 combines with J gene TRBJ2-3, with TRBD2 matching over 9 bases. Germline CDR1 and CDR2: KGHDR and SFDVKD. The V gene end was trimmed by 3 bases and the J gene end by 7 bases; junction bases not matched to a gene: 7. This CDR3 is 15 amino acids long. The CDR3 region is CATSDPIAGDNTQYF. The CDR3, as DNA: TGTGCCACCAGTGATCCTATAGCGGGAGATAATACGCAGTATTTT.

V usage is TRBV4-3 and J usage is TRBJ1-5, with unresolved D. The length of the CDR3 is 15 residues. Germline CDR1 LGHNA, CDR2 YSLEER. With 0 bases removed from V and 5 bases from J, the gap between germline ends came to 11 bases. CDR3 in amino acids: CASSQDLNSDQPQHF. The CDR3 DNA sequence: TGCGCCAGCAGCCAAGATCTAAATTCGGATCAGCCCCAGCATTTT.

The CDR3 is CAISESTIDNNYGYTF. CDR3 nucleotides: TGTGCCATCAGTGAGTCGACCATAGACAATAACTATGGCTACACCTTC. The rearrangement joins TRBV10-3 to TRBJ1-2; D unclear. Trimming stripped 0 bases from V and 1 base from J, with 12 bases between. Per the germline V gene, CDR1 is ENHRY and CDR2 is SYGVKD. This CDR3 spans 16 amino acids.

The chain joins TRBV6-5 to TRBJ1-4; no clear D. V was trimmed by 3 bases and J by 8 bases, leaving 4 bases between them. Germline-derived CDR1 and CDR2 are MNHEY and SVGAGI. This CDR3 spans 11 amino acids. CDR3 sequence (DNA): TGTGCCAGCAGTTATGGCGAAAAACTGTTTTTT. It encodes CASSYGEKLFF.

This clone turned up a few times. The chain combines TRBV27 with TRBJ1-5; 7 positions agree with TRBD1. In germline, CDR1 is MNHEY, CDR2 SMNVEV (reference sequence). Losses at the gene ends were 6 bases for V and 3 bases for J; bases not matched to a gene: 5. This CDR3 has 14 residues. This CDR3 is CASSVTGVNQPQHF. The CDR3 DNA reads TGTGCCAGCAGCGTAACAGGGGTCAATCAGCCCCAGCATTTT.

In its sample, this clone was seen a few times. V is TRBV4-1 and J is TRBJ2-1, with D uncertain. Trimming stripped 1 base from V and 8 bases from J, with 3 bases between. This CDR3 is built from 11 residues. The germline V gene has CDR1 MGHRA and CDR2 YSYEKL. This chain's CDR3 is CASSQVDEQFF. CDR3 DNA sequence: TGCGCCAGCAGCCAAGTAGATGAGCAGTTCTTC.